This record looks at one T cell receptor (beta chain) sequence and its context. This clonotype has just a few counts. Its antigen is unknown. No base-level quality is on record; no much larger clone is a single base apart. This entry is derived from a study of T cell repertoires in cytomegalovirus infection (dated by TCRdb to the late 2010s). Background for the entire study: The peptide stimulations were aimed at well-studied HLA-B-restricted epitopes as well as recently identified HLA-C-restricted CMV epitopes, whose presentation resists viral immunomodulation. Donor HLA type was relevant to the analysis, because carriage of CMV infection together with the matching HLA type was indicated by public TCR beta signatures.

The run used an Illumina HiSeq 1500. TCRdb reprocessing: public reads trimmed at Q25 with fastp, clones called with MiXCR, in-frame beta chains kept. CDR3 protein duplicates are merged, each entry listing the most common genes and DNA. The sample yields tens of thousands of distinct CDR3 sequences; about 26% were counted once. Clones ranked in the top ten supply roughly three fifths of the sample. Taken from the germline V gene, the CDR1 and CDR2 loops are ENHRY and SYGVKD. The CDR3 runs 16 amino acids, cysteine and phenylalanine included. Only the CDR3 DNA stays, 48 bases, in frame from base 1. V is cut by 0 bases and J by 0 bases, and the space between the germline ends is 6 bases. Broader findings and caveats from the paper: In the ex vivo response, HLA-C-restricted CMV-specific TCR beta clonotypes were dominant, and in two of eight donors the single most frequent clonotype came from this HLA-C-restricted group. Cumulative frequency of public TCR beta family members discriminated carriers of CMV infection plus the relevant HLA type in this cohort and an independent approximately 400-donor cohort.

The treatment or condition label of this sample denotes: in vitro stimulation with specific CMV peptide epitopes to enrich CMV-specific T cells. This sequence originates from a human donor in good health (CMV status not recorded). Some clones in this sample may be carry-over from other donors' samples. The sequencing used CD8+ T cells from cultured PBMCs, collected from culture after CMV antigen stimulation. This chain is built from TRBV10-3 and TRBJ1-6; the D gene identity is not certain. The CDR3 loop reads CAISESGSSYNSPLHF. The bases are TGTGCCATCAGTGAGTCAGGGAGCTCCTATAATTCACCCCTCCACTTT.